Sequencing of this T cell receptor (beta chain) was carried out in a study of control samples from healthy donors and cancer patients. The repertoire was sequenced with immunoSEQ multiplex PCR; TCRdb's copy has only in-frame clones and lacks some. The sample includes 70,000 to 95,000 clones, approximately 89% of them seen just once. The TCR sequence derives from a woman aged 25-40 years in good health. Source material: blood.

The chain's CDR3 is CASSLQGGQPQHF. The DNA for the CDR3 is TGTGCCAGCAGCCTGCAGGGGGGGCAGCCCCAGCATTTT. V usage is TRBV7-9 and J usage is TRBJ1-5; 7 bases agree with TRBD1. This CDR3 is built from 13 residues. CDR1 is SEHNR and CDR2 is FQNEAQ in the germline V gene (reference sequence). With V trimmed by 5 bases and J by 7 bases, 5 bases remained unmatched.